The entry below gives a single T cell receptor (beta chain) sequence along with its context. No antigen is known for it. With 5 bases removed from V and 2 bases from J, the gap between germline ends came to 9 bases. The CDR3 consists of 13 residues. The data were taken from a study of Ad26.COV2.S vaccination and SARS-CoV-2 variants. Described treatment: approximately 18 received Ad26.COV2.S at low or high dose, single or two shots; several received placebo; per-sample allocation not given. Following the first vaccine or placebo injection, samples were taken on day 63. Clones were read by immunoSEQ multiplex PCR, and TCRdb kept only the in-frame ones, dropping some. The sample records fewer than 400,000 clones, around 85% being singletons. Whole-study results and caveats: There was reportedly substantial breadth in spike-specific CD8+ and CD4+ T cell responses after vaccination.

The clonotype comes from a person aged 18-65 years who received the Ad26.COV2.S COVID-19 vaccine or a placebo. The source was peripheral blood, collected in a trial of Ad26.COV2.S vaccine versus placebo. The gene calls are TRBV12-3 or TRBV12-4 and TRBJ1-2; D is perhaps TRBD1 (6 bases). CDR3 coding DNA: TGTGCCAGCAGTCCAGGGGAGAACTATGGCTACACCTTC. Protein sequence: CASSPGENYGYTF.